A selection of T cell receptor beta chains follows, all from one sample in a study of CD8+ T cells in alopecia areata. The protocol was immunoSEQ multiplex PCR, while the TCRdb copy is restricted to in-frame clones and leaves out a portion. Of under 200,000 clones listed, approximately 65% are singletons. The starting material was CD4+ T cells sorted from blood, obtained at week 4, from a patient treated with tofacitinib. These receptors were collected from a human donor with alopecia areata. Each CDR3 is given with its conserved first and last residue. The D gene is left open where the match is weak. Some rows have no size entry. The others give once, few or many, or a class for an expanded clone.

-,TRBV4-2,-,TRBJ2-7,TGTGCCAGCAGCCAAGATATTCTACTCCGGGCAGGCGAGCAGTACTTC,CASSQDILLRAGEQYF
TRBD2,TRBV7-2,few,TRBJ2-5,TGTGCCAGCAGCCTTGGACTAGCGGGGGGTGCTGAGACCCAGTACTTC,CASSLGLAGGAETQYF
-,TRBV30,few,TRBJ2-5,TGTGCCTGGAGTAGCGCCGTTGAGACCCAGTACTTC,CAWSSAVETQYF
TRBD2,TRBV27,once,TRBJ2-3,TGTGCCAGCACCCCAGGACTAGCGGGGGGTCACACAGATACGCAGTATTTT,CASTPGLAGGHTDTQYF
TRBD2,TRBV9,few,TRBJ2-2,TGTGCCAGCAGCGTAACCACTAGCGGGGGTGGCACCGGGGAGCTGTTTTTT,CASSVTTSGGGTGELFF
-,TRBV6-5,-,TRBJ1-1,TGTGCCAGCAGTTACTACGACGGCAAAGCTTTCTTT,CASSYYDGKAFF
-,TRBV10-3,few,TRBJ2-1,TGTGCCATCAGTGAGTCGAGGAATGAGCAGTTCTTC,CAISESRNEQFF
-,TRBV29-1,-,TRBJ2-3,TGCAGCGTTGAGATTAGCGGCACAGATACGCAGTATTTT,CSVEISGTDTQYF
-,TRBV5-4,few,TRBJ2-5,TGTGCCAGCAGCTTGGGGGGGGAGGAGACCCAGTACTTC,CASSLGGEETQYF
TRBD1,TRBV29-1,-,TRBJ2-3,TGCAGCCTTGCGGGGACAGGGGTTAGCACAGATACGCAGTATTTT,CSLAGTGVSTDTQYF
-,TRBV25-1,-,TRBJ2-6,TGTGCCAGCAGCCCTACAGGGTTAGGGGTCCTGACTTTC,CASSPTGLGVLTF
TRBD2,TRBV4-2,-,TRBJ2-3,TGTGCCAGCAGCCAAGAGGCTAGCGGTGGGTCCGGTACGCAGTATTTT,CASSQEASGGSGTQYF
-,TRBV30,-,TRBJ2-2,TGTGCCGGAGGGCAGGCGAACACCGGGGAGCTGTTTTTT,CAGGQANTGELFF
-,TRBV5-1,once,TRBJ2-3,TGCGCCAGCAGCTTGCGAGATACGCAGTATTTT,CASSLRDTQYF
TRBD1,TRBV6-1,-,TRBJ2-7,TGTGCCAGCAGTGAACCAAAGGGGGCCTCCTACGAGCAGTACTTC,CASSEPKGASYEQYF
-,TRBV7-9,-,TRBJ1-4,TGTGCCAGCAGCGAACGGCGGGTTGCTAATGAAAAACTGTTTTTT,CASSERRVANEKLFF
TRBD1,TRBV30,-,TRBJ1-4,TGTGCCTGGAGCCGGGACAGGGGAAATGAAAAACTGTTTTTT,CAWSRDRGNEKLFF
-,TRBV30,-,TRBJ2-5,TGTGCCTGGAGTGTACTAAGGGCTGAAGAGACCCAGTACTTC,CAWSVLRAEETQYF
TRBD1,TRBV4-3,-,TRBJ1-5,TGCGCCAGCAGCCAAGATGGGACAGCAAATCAGCCCCAGCATTTT,CASSQDGTANQPQHF
-,TRBV19,once,TRBJ2-6,TGTGCCAGTAGTACGGACAGCCCCACTGGGGCCAACGTCCTGACTTTC,CASSTDSPTGANVLTF
TRBD2,TRBV5-4,few,TRBJ2-5,TGTGCCAGCAGCACAGCCGGGACTAGCGGGGGAAAGACCCAGTACTTC,CASSTAGTSGGKTQYF
TRBD1,TRBV6-6,once,TRBJ1-5,TGTGCCAGCAGCCGGGACAGGGGGCAGGGGCAGCCCCAGCATTTT,CASSRDRGQGQPQHF
-,TRBV7-2,-,TRBJ1-4,TGTGCCAGCAGCTTAGCCTGGACGGTAGAGGAAAAACTGTTTTTT,CASSLAWTVEEKLFF
TRBD1,TRBV25-1,once,TRBJ1-6,TGTGCCAGCAGTGAGGCGGGGGACAGGCGCCCCCTCCACTTT,CASSEAGDRRPLHF
TRBD1,TRBV5-6,-,TRBJ1-6,TGTGCCAGCAGCTTGCCCCTTGGACAGGGGGAACTCCACTTT,CASSLPLGQGELHF
-,TRBV2,-,TRBJ1-5,TGTGCCAGCAGCACGGACAATCAGCCCCAGCATTTT,CASSTDNQPQHF
-,TRBV7-9,-,TRBJ1-2,TGTGCCAGCAGCTTCGGGAATTACTATGGCTACACCTTC,CASSFGNYYGYTF
-,TRBV5-1,-,TRBJ2-7,TGCGCCAGCAGCTTGGGGAATATCGACAGCTCCTACGAGCAGTACTTC,CASSLGNIDSSYEQYF
TRBD2,TRBV30,-,TRBJ2-3,TGTGCCTGGAGTGTGGGACTAGCGGGCGTAGATACGCAGTATTTT,CAWSVGLAGVDTQYF
TRBD2,TRBV7-9,-,TRBJ2-2,TGTGCCAGCAGCTTAGCGCTAAGTCAGCGGGGCACCGGGGAGCTGTTTTTT,CASSLALSQRGTGELFF
-,TRBV29-1,few,TRBJ2-7,TGCAGCGTTGCAAATCTCCAGGCCTACGAGCAGTACTTC,CSVANLQAYEQYF
-,TRBV7-2,-,TRBJ2-1,TGTGCCAGCAGCTTAGCCCGACACAATGAGCAGTTCTTC,CASSLARHNEQFF
-,TRBV14,few,TRBJ2-7,TGTGCCAGCAGCCAAGATTTGGGGGGCGAGCAGTACTTC,CASSQDLGGEQYF
-,TRBV6-1,-,TRBJ1-5,TGTGCCAGCAGTGAATATCACGGACGCAATCAGCCCCAGCATTTT,CASSEYHGRNQPQHF
-,TRBV19,-,TRBJ2-1,TGTGCCAGTAGTATAGGACGGACCCACAATGAGCAGTTCTTC,CASSIGRTHNEQFF
TRBD2,TRBV29-1,-,TRBJ2-5,TGCAGCGAACGGACTAGCGGACAAGAGACCCAGTACTTC,CSERTSGQETQYF
-,TRBV6-1,-,TRBJ2-5,TGTGCCAGCATCAAACAGCTACAAGAGACCCAGTACTTC,CASIKQLQETQYF
-,TRBV4-1,-,TRBJ1-1,TGCGCCAGCAGCCATGCAACAGGGAACGTGAACACTGAAGCTTTCTTT,CASSHATGNVNTEAFF
-,TRBV29-1,-,TRBJ2-5,TGCAGCGTACTCGACGGAAACCAAGAGACCCAGTACTTC,CSVLDGNQETQYF
-,TRBV5-1,-,TRBJ1-1,TGCGCCAGCAGCTTGTCGGGAGACGCTTTCTTT,CASSLSGDAFF
TRBD1,TRBV15,-,TRBJ1-2,TGTGCCACCAGCGGGCCAGACCGGACAGGCTTC,CATSGPDRTGF
-,TRBV6-5,few,TRBJ2-1,TGTGCCAGCAGTGAACCCGCCGGGGGCAATGAGCAGTTCTTC,CASSEPAGGNEQFF
-,TRBV5-1,-,TRBJ2-2,TGCGCCAGCAGCTTGGTACGGACCGGCGGGGAGCTGTTTTTT,CASSLVRTGGELFF
-,TRBV9,-,TRBJ2-1,TGTGCCAGCAGCGTAGGAGGGGGCTCCTACAATGAGCAGTTCTTC,CASSVGGGSYNEQFF
-,TRBV29-1,-,TRBJ1-1,TGCAGCGCTGAGTGGAGGAACACTGAAGCTTTCTTT,CSAEWRNTEAFF